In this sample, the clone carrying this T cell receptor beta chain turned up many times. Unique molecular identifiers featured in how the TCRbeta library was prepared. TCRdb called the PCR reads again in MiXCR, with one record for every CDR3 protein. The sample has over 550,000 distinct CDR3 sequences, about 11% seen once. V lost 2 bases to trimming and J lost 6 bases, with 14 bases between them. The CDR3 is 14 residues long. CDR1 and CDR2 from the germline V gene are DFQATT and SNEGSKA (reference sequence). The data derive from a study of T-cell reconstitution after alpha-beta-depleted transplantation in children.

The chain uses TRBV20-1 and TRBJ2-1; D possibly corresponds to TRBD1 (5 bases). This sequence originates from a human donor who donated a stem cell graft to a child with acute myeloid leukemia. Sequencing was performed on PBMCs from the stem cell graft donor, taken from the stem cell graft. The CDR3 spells CSARPGSGGNEQFF. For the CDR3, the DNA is TGCAGTGCTAGACCAGGGTCCGGCGGCAATGAGCAGTTCTTC.